These T cell receptor beta chains were read from a single sample in a study of T cell responses to AZD1222 COVID-19 vaccine. Sequencing was performed with immunoSEQ multiplex PCR; in TCRdb, only in-frame clones are kept and a portion is missing. This repertoire shows 150,000 to 200,000 clones, approximately 94% found once; its top ten account for about 9.2%. The source was peripheral blood, collected on day 0 of AZD1222 vaccination. These receptors were obtained from an adult in good health. Each CDR3 is given with its conserved first and last residue. Each record gives: J gene, clone size, D gene, V gene, CDR3 protein, CDR3 DNA. A D gene is named only where the DNA matches it firmly. Clone size appears in some rows only: once, few, many, or a class for an expanded clone.

>TRBJ2-7|NA|TRBD2|TRBV3-1/TRBV3-2
CASSQRAGTHEQYF
TGTGCCAGCAGCCAAAGAGCGGGAACCCACGAGCAGTACTTC
>TRBJ2-2|NA|NA|TRBV3-1/TRBV3-2
CASSPETSTGELFF
TGTGCCAGCAGCCCTGAGACCAGTACCGGGGAGCTGTTTTTT
>TRBJ1-1|NA|NA|TRBV27
CASSLSARHHTEAFF
TGTGCCAGCAGTTTATCAGCCCGACACCACACTGAAGCTTTCTTT
>TRBJ2-2|NA|TRBD2|TRBV9
CASSVGLAANTGELFF
TGTGCCAGCAGCGTAGGACTAGCGGCGAACACCGGGGAGCTGTTTTTT
>TRBJ2-1|once|NA|TRBV4-3
CASSPPGAGELGKQFF
TGCGCCAGCAGCCCCCCGGGGGCGGGAGAACTTGGAAAGCAGTTCTTC
>TRBJ2-5|NA|NA|TRBV27
CASSLTDKSETQYF
TGTGCCAGCAGTTTAACGGACAAGTCCGAGACCCAGTACTTC
>TRBJ2-3|NA|TRBD2|TRBV2
CASSVLGLAVPDTQYF
TGTGCCAGCAGTGTGCTGGGACTAGCGGTTCCAGATACGCAGTATTTT
>TRBJ2-7|NA|NA|TRBV6-5
CASSPNSYEQYF
TGTGCCAGCAGCCCAAACTCCTACGAGCAGTACTTC
>TRBJ2-1|NA|NA|TRBV7-8
CASSFETGPYNEQFF
TGTGCCAGCAGCTTCGAGACGGGCCCCTACAATGAGCAGTTCTTC
>TRBJ1-5|NA|NA|TRBV2
CASRDRGVSNQPQHF
TGTGCCAGCAGGGACCGGGGGGTGAGCAATCAGCCCCAGCATTTT
>TRBJ1-4|NA|NA|TRBV15
CATSRSRTGLFF
TGTGCCACCAGCAGATCCCGGACGGGACTGTTTTTT
>TRBJ1-3|once|NA|TRBV6-2/TRBV6-3
CASSYSISFRGKTGNTIYF
TGTGCCAGCAGTTACTCGATTTCGTTTAGGGGGAAGACTGGAAACACCATATATTTT
>TRBJ2-5|NA|TRBD1|TRBV7-7
CASSAQQGAQTQYF
TGTGCTAGCAGCGCACAACAGGGGGCACAGACCCAGTACTTC